This T cell receptor beta chain came from a study of blood T cell repertoires in COVID-19. About the study: Acute and convalescent COVID-19 specimens originated in the United States, Italy and Spain.

CDR3 length: 16 amino acids. The V segment lost 2 bases and the J segment 0 bases; nucleotides outside the gene matches: 3. The germline CDR1 and CDR2 sequences are MNHNY and SVGAGI (reference sequence). Living in 20 to 30 US areas, the participants were between roughly 18 and 89 years of age. The data were produced by immunoSEQ multiplex PCR, yet TCRdb's version contains in-frame clones alone and is incomplete. The sample contains about 300,000 clones, 70% to 90% of which appear only once. Source material: PBMCs or T cells enriched from blood (not recorded which). The clonotype was recovered from a woman under 40 who had recovered from COVID-19. J is TRBJ2-1 and V is TRBV6-6; 8 positions agree with TRBD2. In DNA form, the CDR3 reads TGTGCCAGCAGTTACGGCGGGGGGAGCTCCTACAATGAGCAGTTCTTC. As protein: CASSYGGGSSYNEQFF.